This TCR beta chain was sequenced for a study of CD4+ T cells in melanoma. TCRdb's table, derived via immunoSEQ multiplex PCR, lists solely in-frame clones and lacks some. This table has nearly 50,000 clones, 75% to 90% appearing once. Broader study findings: Neoantigen-specific CD4+ T cells in melanoma reportedly had diverse differentiation states. A reported correlation linked neoantigen-specific CD4+ T cells to CD8+, macrophage and B cell function.

In germline, CDR1 is MGHRA, CDR2 YSYEKL. The germline V and J ends were trimmed by 0 bases and 12 bases, with 17 bases remaining between them. The CDR3 runs to 15 residues. To note about this clone: Its specificity is unknown.

The TCR was taken from a human donor with melanoma. Specimen: peripheral blood. The chain couples TRBV4-1 to TRBJ1-4; D is uncertain. This CDR3 reads CASSQEGGIQPELFF. The DNA of the CDR3 is TGCGCCAGCAGCCAAGAAGGCGGGATTCAGCCGGAACTGTTTTTT.